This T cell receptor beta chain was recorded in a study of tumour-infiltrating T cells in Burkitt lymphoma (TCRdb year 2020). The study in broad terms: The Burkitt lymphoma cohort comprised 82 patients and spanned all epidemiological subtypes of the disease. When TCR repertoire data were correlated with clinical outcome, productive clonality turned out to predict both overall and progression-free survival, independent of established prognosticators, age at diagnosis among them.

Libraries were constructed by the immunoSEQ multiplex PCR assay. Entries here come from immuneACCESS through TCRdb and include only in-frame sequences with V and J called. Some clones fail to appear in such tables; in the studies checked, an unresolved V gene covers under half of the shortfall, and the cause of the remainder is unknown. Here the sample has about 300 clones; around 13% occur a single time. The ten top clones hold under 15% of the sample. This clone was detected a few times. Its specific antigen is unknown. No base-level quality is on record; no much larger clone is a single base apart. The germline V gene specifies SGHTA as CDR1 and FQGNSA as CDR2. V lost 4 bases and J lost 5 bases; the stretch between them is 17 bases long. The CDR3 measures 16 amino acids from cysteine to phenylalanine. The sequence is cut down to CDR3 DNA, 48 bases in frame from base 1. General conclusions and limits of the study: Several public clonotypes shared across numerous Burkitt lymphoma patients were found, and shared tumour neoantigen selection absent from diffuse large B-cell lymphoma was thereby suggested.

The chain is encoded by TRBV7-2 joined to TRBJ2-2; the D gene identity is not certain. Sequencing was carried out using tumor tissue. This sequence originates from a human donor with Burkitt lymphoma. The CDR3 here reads CASSSHFGRSTGELFF. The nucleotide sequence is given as TGTGCCAGCAGCTCCCACTTCGGAAGGTCTACCGGGGAGCTGTTTTTT.